A selection of T cell receptor beta chains follows, all from one sample in a study of blood T cells in healthy people across ages. TCRdb recomputed calls from the 5' RACE reads with MiXCR, one row per CDR3 protein. The sample contains 1.8 million or so distinct CDR3 sequences, 30% to 40% of which appear only once. The source material was blood. These receptors were obtained from a human donor in good health. The CDR3 runs from the conserved cysteine through the conserved F or W. The order of the fields is CDR3 DNA, CDR3 protein, clone size, V gene, D gene, J gene. D genes are given only for firm matches. Size tells how often a clone was seen (once, few, many) or the class of an expanded clone, and some rows leave it out.

TGCAGTGCTAGAGGATTCAGGAGGGCGGGGGAGAACACTGAAGCTTTCTTT | CSARGFRRAGENTEAFF | - | TRBV20-1 | - | TRBJ1-1
TGTGCCAGCAGCCCCCAGACTGCTGTTTACAATGAGCAGTTCTTC | CASSPQTAVYNEQFF | - | TRBV7-3 | - | TRBJ2-1
TGCAGTGCTAGAGATTTCACAGGCATGAACGAGCAGTACTTC | CSARDFTGMNEQYF | - | TRBV20-1 | - | TRBJ2-7
TGTGCCAGCAGCCTCCAAGACACTGAAGCTTTCTTT | CASSLQDTEAFF | - | TRBV5-1 | - | TRBJ1-1
TGTGCCAGCAGCCAGACCCCACGGGGAGAGTTAGAAGCTTTCTTT | CASSQTPRGELEAFF | once | TRBV7-9 | - | TRBJ1-1
TGCGCCAGCAGCGAGACAGGGGGCAAGAACTATGGCTACACCTTC | CASSETGGKNYGYTF | - | TRBV5-1 | TRBD1 | TRBJ1-2
TGTGCCAGCAGTTTCCGGGACAGGCTAACCTACGAGCAGTACTTC | CASSFRDRLTYEQYF | - | TRBV28 | TRBD1 | TRBJ2-7
TGTGCCAGCAGTGGACGACAGGGGGGGGAGACCCAGTACTTC | CASSGRQGGETQYF | - | TRBV25-1 | TRBD1 | TRBJ2-5
TGCAGTGCTGAGCGGGGCGGCTCCTACAATGAGCAGTTCTTC | CSAERGGSYNEQFF | - | TRBV20-1 | TRBD2 | TRBJ2-1
TGTGCCAGCTCTTTTCGGGCTGGCTATGGCTACACCTTC | CASSFRAGYGYTF | - | TRBV12-3/TRBV12-4 | - | TRBJ1-2
TGTGCCAGCAGTAGAAGGGGGGCTGAGCAGTTCTTC | CASSRRGAEQFF | - | TRBV2 | - | TRBJ2-1
TGTGCCAGCAGCCCCTCCGGGACAGGGAGTTACAATGAGCAGTACTTC | CASSPSGTGSYNEQYF | - | TRBV7-7 | TRBD1 | TRBJ2-4
TGTGCCAGCAATTGGGGGATAGCTGGTTCACCCCTCCACTTT | CASNWGIAGSPLHF | few | TRBV10-3 | - | TRBJ1-6
TGCAGTGCTAGAACCCTGGGGGGGAACACTGAAGCTTTCTTT | CSARTLGGNTEAFF | few | TRBV20-1 | - | TRBJ1-1
TGTGCCACTAGACGGGAGAACACCGGGGAGCTGTTTTTT | CATRRENTGELFF | - | TRBV24-1 | - | TRBJ2-2
TGTGCCAGCAATTCGGGGGCAGAAGCCTACAATGAGCAGTTCTTC | CASNSGAEAYNEQFF | few | TRBV2 | - | TRBJ2-1
TGCGCCAGCAGCGCTTCGACAGGGGGATATGGCTACACCTTC | CASSASTGGYGYTF | once | TRBV5-1 | TRBD1 | TRBJ1-2
TGTGCCAGCAGTGACGGGACAGGGGCGAGGGGCTACACCTTC | CASSDGTGARGYTF | - | TRBV12-3/TRBV12-4 | TRBD1 | TRBJ1-2
TGCGCCAGCAGGAATGACAGGGGGGTTTTTGAAAAACTGTTTTTT | CASRNDRGVFEKLFF | - | TRBV10-2 | TRBD1 | TRBJ1-4
TGTGCCAGCAGCTTAGATCCGGGATCCAATGAGCAGTTCTTC | CASSLDPGSNEQFF | few | TRBV7-7 | - | TRBJ2-1